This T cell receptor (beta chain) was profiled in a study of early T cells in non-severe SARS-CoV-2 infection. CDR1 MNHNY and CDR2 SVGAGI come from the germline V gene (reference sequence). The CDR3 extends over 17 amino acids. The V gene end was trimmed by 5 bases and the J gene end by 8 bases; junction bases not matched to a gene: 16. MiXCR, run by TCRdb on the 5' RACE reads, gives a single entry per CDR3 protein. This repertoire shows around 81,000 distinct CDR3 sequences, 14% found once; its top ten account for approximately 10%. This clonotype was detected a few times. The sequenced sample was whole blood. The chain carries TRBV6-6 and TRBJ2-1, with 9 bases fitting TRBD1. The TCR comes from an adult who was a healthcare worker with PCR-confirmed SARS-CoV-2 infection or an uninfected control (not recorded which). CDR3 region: CASSSHQPGQGFDEQFF. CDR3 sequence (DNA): TGTGCCAGCAGTAGCCACCAACCGGGACAGGGTTTTGATGAGCAGTTCTTC.